The 14 T cell receptor beta chains below all came from one sample that was sequenced in a study of blood T cell repertoires in COVID-19. Sequencing used immunoSEQ multiplex PCR; TCRdb keeps in-frame clones, though not all of them. The data hold approximately 90,000 clones, with about 88% observed a single time. Sample: peripheral blood. The receptor set was obtained from a man in his sixties with acute or convalescent COVID-19.

This clone was detected once. The chain joins TRBV6-1 to TRBJ1-3; tentatively, D is TRBD1 (5 bases). Germline assignment: CDR1 MNHNS and CDR2 SASEGT. The ends were cut back, 2 bases at V and 4 bases at J, with 9 bases in the middle. The CDR3 loop spans 14 amino acids. This CDR3 reads CASSEWAGGNTIYF. For the CDR3, the DNA is TGTGCCAGCAGTGAATGGGCAGGGGGAAACACCATATATTTT.

The J gene is TRBJ1-6, the V gene TRBV5-1; 7 positions match TRBD1. This CDR3 region has 13 residues. Trimming took 2 bases from V and 8 from J; bases not matched to a gene: 1. Germline V gives CDR1 SGHRS, CDR2 YFSETQ. The DNA for the CDR3 is TGCGCCAGCAGCTTAACAGGGGATTCACCCCTCCACTTT. Its protein is CASSLTGDSPLHF.

The V call is TRBV6-5, the J call TRBJ2-5; D might be TRBD2 (6 bases). The V end lost 0 bases, the J end lost 2 bases, and 10 bases lay between the germline ends. From germline, CDR1 is MNHEY and CDR2 SVGAGI. The CDR3 has 15 residues. This chain's CDR3 is CASSYSMAGQETQYF. The CDR3 DNA reads as TGTGCCAGCAGTTACTCGATGGCGGGGCAAGAGACCCAGTACTTC.

V gene TRBV11-2 combines with J gene TRBJ2-7; maybe TRBD2 (5 bases). CDR1 SGHAT and CDR2 FQNNGV come from the germline V gene. CDR3 length equals 13 residues. V was cut by 0 bases and J by 3 bases, with 6 bases left in between. The CDR3 sequence: CASSLDDYYEQYF. In nucleotides, the CDR3 is TGTGCCAGCAGCTTAGACGACTACTACGAGCAGTACTTC.

The chain is built from TRBV2 and TRBJ2-5; 8 bases fit TRBD2. The V gene's germline CDR1 is SNHLY and CDR2 FYNNEI. The CDR3 loop spans 13 amino acids. V was pared by 8 bases and J by 3 bases, with 5 bases of the junction left unmatched. In nucleotides, the CDR3 is TGTGCCAGCGCGGGAGGCCGGGAAGAGACCCAGTACTTC. It yields the protein CASAGGREETQYF.

The chain joins TRBV11-2 to TRBJ2-1; D perhaps matches TRBD1 (5 bases). The CDR3 contains 14 residues. Trimming took 3 bases from V and 6 from J, leaving 12 bases between them. CDR1 is SGHAT, CDR2 FQNNGV, per germline. The CDR3 DNA follows: TGTGCCAGCAGCTTTCCCAGACAGAGCAATGAGCAGTTCTTC. It yields the protein CASSFPRQSNEQFF. Variable domain in full (rest from reference TRBV11-2 and TRBJ2-1): EAGVAQSPRYKIIEKRQSVAFWCNPISGHATLYWYQQILGQGPKLLIQFQNNGVVDDSQLPKDRFSAERLKGVDSTLKIQPAKLEDSAVYLCASSFPRQSNEQFFGPGTRLTVL.

The rearrangement uses TRBV5-8 and TRBJ2-1, with TRBD2 identical over 10 bases. The junction had 5 bases not matched to a gene; V was cut back by 1 base and J by 7 bases. The germline V gene has CDR1 SGHTS and CDR2 YDEGEE. The CDR3 length is 15 residues. The CDR3 loop is CASSLSAGGRNEQFF. DNA for the CDR3: TGTGCCAGCAGCTTGTCAGCGGGAGGGCGGAATGAGCAGTTCTTC. Complete variable domain (other parts from reference TRBV5-8 and TRBJ2-1): EAGVTQSPTHLIKTRGQQATLRCSPISGHTSVYWYQQALGLGLQFLLWYDEGEERNRGNFPPRFSGRQFPNYSSELNVNALELEDSALYLCASSLSAGGRNEQFFGPGTRLTVL.

The gene calls are TRBV3-1 (or the pseudogene TRBV3-2) and TRBJ2-5, with 8 bases fitting TRBD1. This CDR3 is built from 15 residues. Germline CDR1 reads LGHDT; CDR2 reads YNNKEL (reference sequence). J lost 4 bases, V lost 2 bases, and 6 bases had no gene match. In DNA, the CDR3 is TGTGCCAGCAGCCAATCCAGGACAGGGTCAGAGACCCAGTACTTC. It codes for CASSQSRTGSETQYF.

The J gene is TRBJ1-1, the V gene TRBV19; TRBD1 is a possible D gene (5 bases). The germline CDR1 and CDR2 sequences are LNHDA and SQIVND (reference sequence). The CDR3 spans 16 residues. The V end was cut by 4 bases, the J end by 0 bases, with 15 bases between. The CDR3 DNA sequence: TGTGCCAGTAGTAGGGGCACAGGCTTTATGAACACTGAAGCTTTCTTT. Its protein is CASSRGTGFMNTEAFF.

The V gene is TRBV7-9, the J gene TRBJ1-2; TRBD1 agrees at 7 bases. The CDR3 is 12 amino acids. In germline, CDR1 is SEHNR, CDR2 FQNEAQ (reference sequence). The V gene end was trimmed by 3 bases and the J gene end by 6 bases; junction bases not matched to a gene: 1. CDR3 coding DNA: TGTGCCAGCAGCTTCCAGGGGGATGGCTACACCTTC. The encoded protein is CASSFQGDGYTF. Drawing the rest from reference TRBV7-9 and TRBJ1-2, the complete variable domain is DTGVSQNPRHKITKRGQNVTFRCDPISEHNRLYWYRQTLGQGPEFLTYFQNEAQLEKSRLLSDRFSAERPKGSFSTLEIQRTEQGDSAMYLCASSFQGDGYTFGSGTRLTVV.

The chain couples TRBV5-1 to TRBJ2-1; a weak D match, TRBD2 (6 bases). This CDR3 has 16 amino acids. Per the germline V gene, CDR1 is SGHRS and CDR2 is YFSETQ. V was shortened by 3 bases and J by 6 bases, with 19 bases between the two germline ends. CDR3 protein: CASSSSRLGGINEQFF. CDR3 coding DNA: TGCGCCAGCAGCTCTTCGAGACTAGGTGGGATCAATGAGCAGTTCTTC.

This clone was seen a single time. The chain recombines TRBV7-9 with TRBJ1-4; D call uncertain. The V end was cut by 1 base, the J end by 0 bases, with 6 bases between. This CDR3 contains 15 residues. Germline-derived CDR1 and CDR2 are SEHNR and FQNEAQ (reference sequence). Written as DNA, the CDR3 is TGTGCCAGCAGCTTAGATCCTTCAACTAATGAAAAACTGTTTTTT. Translation: CASSLDPSTNEKLFF. The whole variable domain, filled in from reference TRBV7-9 and TRBJ1-4, reads DTGVSQNPRHKITKRGQNVTFRCDPISEHNRLYWYRQTLGQGPEFLTYFQNEAQLEKSRLLSDRFSAERPKGSFSTLEIQRTEQGDSAMYLCASSLDPSTNEKLFFGSGTQLSVL.

This chain connects TRBV28 to TRBJ2-7, with 10 positions matching TRBD1. The trim removed 6 bases at V and 5 bases at J, leaving 4 bases unmatched. CDR3 size: 13 residues. Germline-derived CDR1 and CDR2 are MDHEN and SYDVKM. The CDR3, as DNA: TGTGCCAGCAGACCCGGGACAGGGGACGAGCAGTACTTC. Its translation: CASRPGTGDEQYF.

This clone appeared a single time. In DNA, the CDR3 is TGCGCCAGCAGCCCCAATTCGGGAGGCTCAGATACGCAGTATTTT. Translating it yields CASSPNSGGSDTQYF. The V call is TRBV5-1, the J call TRBJ2-3; the match to TRBD2 covers 7 bases. With 4 bases clipped from V and 4 bases from J, the junction kept 9 bases outside the gene matches. Germline V gene lookup returns CDR1 SGHRS and CDR2 YFSETQ. The CDR3 extends over 15 amino acids.